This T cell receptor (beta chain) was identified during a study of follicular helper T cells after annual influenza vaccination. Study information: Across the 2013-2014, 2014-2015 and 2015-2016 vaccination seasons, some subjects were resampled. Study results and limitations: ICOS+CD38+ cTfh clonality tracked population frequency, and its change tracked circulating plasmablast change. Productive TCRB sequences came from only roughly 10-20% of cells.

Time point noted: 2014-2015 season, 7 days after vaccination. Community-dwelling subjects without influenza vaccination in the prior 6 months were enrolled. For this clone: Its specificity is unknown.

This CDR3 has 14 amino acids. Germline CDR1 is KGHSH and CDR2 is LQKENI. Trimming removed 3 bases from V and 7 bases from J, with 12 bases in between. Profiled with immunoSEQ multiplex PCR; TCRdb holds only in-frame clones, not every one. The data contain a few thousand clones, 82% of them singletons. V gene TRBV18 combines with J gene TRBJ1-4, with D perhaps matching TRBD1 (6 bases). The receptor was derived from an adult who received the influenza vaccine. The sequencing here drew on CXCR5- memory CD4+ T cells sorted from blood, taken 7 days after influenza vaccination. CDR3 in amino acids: CASSPRGGAEKLFF. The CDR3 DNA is TGTGCCAGCTCACCCAGAGGGGGAGCTGAAAAACTGTTTTTT.